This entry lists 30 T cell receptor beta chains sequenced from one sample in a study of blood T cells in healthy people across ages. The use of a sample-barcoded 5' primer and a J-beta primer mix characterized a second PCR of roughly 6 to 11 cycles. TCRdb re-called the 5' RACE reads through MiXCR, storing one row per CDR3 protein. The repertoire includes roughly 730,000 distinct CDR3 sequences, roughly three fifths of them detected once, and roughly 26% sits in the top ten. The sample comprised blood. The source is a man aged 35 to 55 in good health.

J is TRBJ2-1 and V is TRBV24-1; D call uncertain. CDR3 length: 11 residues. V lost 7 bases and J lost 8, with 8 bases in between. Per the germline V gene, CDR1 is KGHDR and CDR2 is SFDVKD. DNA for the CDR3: TGTGCCACCAGCACAAGGGATGAGCAGTTCTTC. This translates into CATSTRDEQFF.

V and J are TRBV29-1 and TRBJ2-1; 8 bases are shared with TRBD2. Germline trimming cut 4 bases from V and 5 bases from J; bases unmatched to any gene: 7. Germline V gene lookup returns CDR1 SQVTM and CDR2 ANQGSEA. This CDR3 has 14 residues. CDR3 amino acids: CSVASSGFHNEQFF. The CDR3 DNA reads TGCAGCGTTGCTTCTAGCGGGTTCCACAATGAGCAGTTCTTC.

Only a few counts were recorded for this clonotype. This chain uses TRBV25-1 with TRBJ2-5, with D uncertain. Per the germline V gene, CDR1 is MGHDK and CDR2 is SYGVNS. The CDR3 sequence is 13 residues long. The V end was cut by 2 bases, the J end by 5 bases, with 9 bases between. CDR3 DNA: TGTGCCAGCAGTGAACCCCGCCCCGAGACCCAGTACTTC. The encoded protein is CASSEPRPETQYF.

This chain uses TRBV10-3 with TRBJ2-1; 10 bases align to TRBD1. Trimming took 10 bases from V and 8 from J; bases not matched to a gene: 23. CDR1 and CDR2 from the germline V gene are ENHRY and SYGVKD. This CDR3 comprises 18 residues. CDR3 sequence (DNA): TGTGCCAGCAAGGGCTTTTTTCAGGGACAGGGGCGGTTCGATGAGCAGTTCTTC. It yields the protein CASKGFFQGQGRFDEQFF.

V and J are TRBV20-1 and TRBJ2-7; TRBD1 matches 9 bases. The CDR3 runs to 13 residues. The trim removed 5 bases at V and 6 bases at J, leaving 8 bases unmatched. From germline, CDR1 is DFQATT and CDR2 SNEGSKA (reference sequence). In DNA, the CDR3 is TGCAGTGCTCACAGGGGGCGCCTAGCCGAGCAGTACTTC. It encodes CSAHRGRLAEQYF.

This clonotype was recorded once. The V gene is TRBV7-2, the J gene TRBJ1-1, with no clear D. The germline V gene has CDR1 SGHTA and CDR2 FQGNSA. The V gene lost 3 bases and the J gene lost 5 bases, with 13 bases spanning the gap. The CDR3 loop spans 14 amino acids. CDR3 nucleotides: TGTGCCAGCAGCTTTAGGCTCGCCGGAACTGAAGCTTTCTTT. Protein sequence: CASSFRLAGTEAFF.

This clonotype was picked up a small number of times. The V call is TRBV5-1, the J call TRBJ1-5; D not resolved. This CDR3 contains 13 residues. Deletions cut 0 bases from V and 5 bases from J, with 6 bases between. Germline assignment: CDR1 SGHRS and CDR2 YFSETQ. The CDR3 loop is CASSLEPDQPQHF. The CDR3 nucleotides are TGCGCCAGCAGCTTGGAACCCGATCAGCCCCAGCATTTT.

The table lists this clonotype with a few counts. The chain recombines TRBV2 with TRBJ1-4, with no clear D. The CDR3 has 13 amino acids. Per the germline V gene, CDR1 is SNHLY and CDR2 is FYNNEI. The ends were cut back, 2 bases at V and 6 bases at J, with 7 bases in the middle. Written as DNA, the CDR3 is TGTGCCAGCAGTGAAATCGTGGATGAAAAACTGTTTTTT. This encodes CASSEIVDEKLFF.

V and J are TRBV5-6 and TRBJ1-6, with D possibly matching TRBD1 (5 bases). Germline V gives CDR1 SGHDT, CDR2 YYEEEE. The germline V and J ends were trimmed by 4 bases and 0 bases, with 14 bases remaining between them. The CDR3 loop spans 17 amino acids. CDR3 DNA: TGTGCCAGCAGCCGGGGGACGGAGAGCTCCTATAATTCACCCCTCCACTTT. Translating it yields CASSRGTESSYNSPLHF.

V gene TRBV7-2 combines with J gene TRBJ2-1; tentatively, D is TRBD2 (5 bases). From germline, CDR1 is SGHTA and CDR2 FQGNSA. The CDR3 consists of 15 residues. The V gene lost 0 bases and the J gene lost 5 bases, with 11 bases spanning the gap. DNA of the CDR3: TGTGCCAGCAGCTTAGCCGCGGGCAGCAACAATGAGCAGTTCTTC. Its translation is CASSLAAGSNNEQFF.

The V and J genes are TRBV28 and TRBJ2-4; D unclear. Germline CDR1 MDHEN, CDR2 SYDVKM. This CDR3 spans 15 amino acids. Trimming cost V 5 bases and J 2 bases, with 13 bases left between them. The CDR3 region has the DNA TGTGCCAGCAGTGAGGTGGGCCAGACCAAAAACATTCAGTACTTC. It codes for CASSEVGQTKNIQYF.

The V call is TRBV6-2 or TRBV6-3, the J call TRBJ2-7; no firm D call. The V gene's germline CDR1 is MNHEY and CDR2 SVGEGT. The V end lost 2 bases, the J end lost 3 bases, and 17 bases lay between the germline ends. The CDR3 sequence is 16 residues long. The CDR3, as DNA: TGTGCCAGCAGTTACCCTCGAAAAGTCACAAACTACGAGCAGTACTTC. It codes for CASSYPRKVTNYEQYF.

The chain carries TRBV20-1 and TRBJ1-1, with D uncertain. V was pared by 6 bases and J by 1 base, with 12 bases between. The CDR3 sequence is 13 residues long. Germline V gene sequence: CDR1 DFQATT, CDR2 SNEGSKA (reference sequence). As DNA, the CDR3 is TGCAGTGCCCCCGGCAGGTCGAACACTGAAGCTTTCTTT. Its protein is CSAPGRSNTEAFF.

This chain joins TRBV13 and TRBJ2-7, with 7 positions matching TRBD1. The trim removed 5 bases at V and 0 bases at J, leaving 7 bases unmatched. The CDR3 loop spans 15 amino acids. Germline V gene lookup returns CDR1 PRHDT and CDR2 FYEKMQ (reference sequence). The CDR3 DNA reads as TGTGCCAGCAGCCAGGGGGTCCTGAGCTCCTACGAGCAGTACTTC. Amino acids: CASSQGVLSSYEQYF.

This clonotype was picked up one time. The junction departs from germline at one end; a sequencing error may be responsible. CDR3 bases: TGTGCCAGCAGCCCTCGGACAGGGGTTATCTCTGGGGCCAACGTCCCGACTTTC. Protein: CASSPRTGVISGANVPTF. V gene TRBV7-2 combines with J gene TRBJ2-6, with 9 bases identical to TRBD1. The CDR3 is made up of 18 amino acids. From germline, CDR1 is SGHTA and CDR2 FQGNSA.

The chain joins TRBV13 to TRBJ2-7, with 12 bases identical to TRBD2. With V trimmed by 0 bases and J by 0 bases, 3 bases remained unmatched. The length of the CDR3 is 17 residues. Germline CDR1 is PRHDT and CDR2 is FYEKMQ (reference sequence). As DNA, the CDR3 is TGTGCCAGCAGCTTAGGGACTAGCGGGAGCTACTCCTACGAGCAGTACTTC. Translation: CASSLGTSGSYSYEQYF.

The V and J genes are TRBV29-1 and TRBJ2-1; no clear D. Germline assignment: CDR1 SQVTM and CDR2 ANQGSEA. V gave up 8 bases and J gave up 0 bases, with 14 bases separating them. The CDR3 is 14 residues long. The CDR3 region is CSSTGGTSYNEQFF. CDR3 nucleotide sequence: TGCAGCTCGACGGGCGGTACCTCCTACAATGAGCAGTTCTTC.

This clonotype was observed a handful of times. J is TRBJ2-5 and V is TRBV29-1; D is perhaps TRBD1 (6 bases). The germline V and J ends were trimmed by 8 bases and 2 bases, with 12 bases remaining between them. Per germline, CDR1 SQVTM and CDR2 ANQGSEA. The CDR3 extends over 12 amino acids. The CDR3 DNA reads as TGCAGCTTGGGGGCAGGACAAGAGACCCAGTACTTC. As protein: CSLGAGQETQYF.

The CDR3 reads CASSQAQRFDYGYTF. Here the CDR3 DNA reads TGCGCCAGCAGCCAAGCACAGAGGTTCGACTATGGCTACACCTTC. The chain has TRBV4-1 and TRBJ1-2; D ambiguous. CDR3 size: 15 residues. From germline, CDR1 is MGHRA and CDR2 YSYEKL. Trimming pared 1 base from V and 3 bases from J, leaving 12 bases between.

The CDR3 protein is CASSLSPGQSSLSGNTIYF. DNA for the CDR3: TGTGCCAGCAGCCTCTCTCCGGGGCAAAGTTCCCTTTCTGGAAACACCATATATTTT. The chain has TRBV9 and TRBJ1-3, with D possibly being TRBD1 (5 bases). CDR1 and CDR2 from the germline V gene are SGDLS and YYNGEE. V was clipped by 4 bases and J by 1 base, with 24 bases between them. The CDR3 has 19 amino acids. Full variable domain (outside the CDR3, taken from reference TRBV9 and TRBJ1-3): DSGVTQTPKHLITATGQRVTLRCSPRSGDLSVYWYQQSLDQGLQFLIQYYNGEERAKGNILERFSAQQFPDLHSELNLSSLELGDSALYFCASSLSPGQSSLSGNTIYFGEGSWLTVV.

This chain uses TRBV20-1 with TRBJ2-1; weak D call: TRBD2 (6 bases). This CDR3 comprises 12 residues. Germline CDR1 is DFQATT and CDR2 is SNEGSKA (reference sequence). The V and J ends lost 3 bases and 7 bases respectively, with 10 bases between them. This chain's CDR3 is CSASGSRNEQFF. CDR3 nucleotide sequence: TGCAGTGCTAGCGGGAGTAGGAATGAGCAGTTCTTC.

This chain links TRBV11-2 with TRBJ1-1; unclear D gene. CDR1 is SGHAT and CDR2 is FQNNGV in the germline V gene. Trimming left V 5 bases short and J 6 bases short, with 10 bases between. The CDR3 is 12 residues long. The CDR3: CASSLSNAEAFF. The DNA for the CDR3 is TGTGCCAGCAGCCTTTCAAACGCTGAAGCTTTCTTT.

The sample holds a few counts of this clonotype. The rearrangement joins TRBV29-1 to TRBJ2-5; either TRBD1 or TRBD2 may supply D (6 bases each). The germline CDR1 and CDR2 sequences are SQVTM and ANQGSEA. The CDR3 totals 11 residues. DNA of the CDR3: TGCAGTACTAAGGGGGGCGAGACCCAGTACTTC. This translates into CSTKGGETQYF.

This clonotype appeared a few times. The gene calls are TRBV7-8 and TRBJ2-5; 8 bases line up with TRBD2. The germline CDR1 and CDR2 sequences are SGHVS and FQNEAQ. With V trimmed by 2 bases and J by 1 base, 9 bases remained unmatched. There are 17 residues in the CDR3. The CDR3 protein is CASSLRGAGDLQETQYF. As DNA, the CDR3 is TGTGCCAGCAGCTTAAGGGGAGCGGGGGACCTCCAAGAGACCCAGTACTTC.

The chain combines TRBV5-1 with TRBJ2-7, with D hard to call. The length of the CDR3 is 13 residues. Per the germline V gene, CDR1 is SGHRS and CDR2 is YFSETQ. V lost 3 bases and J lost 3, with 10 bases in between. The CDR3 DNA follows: TGCGCCAGCAGCTCGGGCCACGACTACGAGCAGTACTTC. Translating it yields CASSSGHDYEQYF.

This CDR3 is CASSAGVNTEAFF. CDR3 nucleotide sequence: TGTGCCAGCAGTGCGGGGGTGAACACTGAAGCTTTCTTT. V gene TRBV6-6 combines with J gene TRBJ1-1; TRBD1 might be the D (5 bases). The ends were cut back, 5 bases at V and 0 bases at J, with 7 bases in the middle. Germline CDR1 MNHNY, CDR2 SVGAGI (reference sequence). CDR3 length: 13 residues.

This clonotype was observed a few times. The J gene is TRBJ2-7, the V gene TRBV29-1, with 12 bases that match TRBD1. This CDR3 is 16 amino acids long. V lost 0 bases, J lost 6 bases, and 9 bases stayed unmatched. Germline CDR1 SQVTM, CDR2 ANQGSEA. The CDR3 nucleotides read TGCAGCGTTGAAGATACCGGGACAGGGGGCCAAGGCGAGCAGTACTTC. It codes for CSVEDTGTGGQGEQYF.

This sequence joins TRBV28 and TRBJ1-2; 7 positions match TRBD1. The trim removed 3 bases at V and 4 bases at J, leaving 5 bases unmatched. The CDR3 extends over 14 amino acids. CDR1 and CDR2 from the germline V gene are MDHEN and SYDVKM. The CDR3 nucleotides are TGTGCCAGCAGTTTGGGACAGCAAACCTATGGCTACACCTTC. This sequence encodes CASSLGQQTYGYTF.

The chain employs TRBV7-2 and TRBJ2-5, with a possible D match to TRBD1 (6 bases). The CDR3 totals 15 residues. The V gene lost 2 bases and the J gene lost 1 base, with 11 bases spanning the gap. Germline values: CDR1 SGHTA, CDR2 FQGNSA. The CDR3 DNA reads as TGTGCCAGCAGCTTAAACAGGGCCCTCCAAGAGACCCAGTACTTC. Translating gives CASSLNRALQETQYF.

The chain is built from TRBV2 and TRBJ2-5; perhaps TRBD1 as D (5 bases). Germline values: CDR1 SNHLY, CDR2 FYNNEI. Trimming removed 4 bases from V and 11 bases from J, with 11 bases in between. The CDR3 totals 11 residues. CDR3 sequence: CASSVRGEQYF. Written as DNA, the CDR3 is TGTGCCAGCAGTGTAAGGGGTGAGCAGTACTTC.